This T cell receptor beta chain derives from a study of shared clonotypes between healthy human individuals. Overall study context: The composition of the donors was a couple of women and a few men aged 18 to 49.

Study observations and caveats: Relative to memory subsets, naive subsets generally showed larger estimated richness.

Every subset's genomic DNA went evenly onto several immunoSEQ plates. Replicate PCRs for sorted subsets used approximately 220 ng DNA; this equaled 30,000 to 35,000 T cell genomes. Sequencing was performed with immunoSEQ multiplex PCR; in TCRdb, only in-frame clones are kept and a portion is missing. The table includes more than 150,000 clones, about 93% detected once. The germline V gene encodes CDR1 SQVTM and CDR2 ANQGSEA. V was clipped by 4 bases and J by 4 bases, with 10 bases between them. This CDR3 region has 12 residues. As regards this clone: The antigen is undetermined.

Material: naive CD4+ T cells sorted from blood. Subset in this sample: CD45RA+ positively selected. The sequence came from a woman aged 30 to 39 in good health. The J gene is TRBJ1-1, the V gene TRBV29-1; unclear D gene. CDR3 sequence: CSVVGRGTEAFF. In DNA form, the CDR3 reads TGCAGCGTTGTGGGTCGCGGCACTGAAGCTTTCTTT.